The next 3 T cell receptor beta chains were all read from a single sample in a study of cytomegalovirus exposure and HLA in healthy donors (dated by TCRdb to 2016 to 2017). Libraries were prepared through the immunoSEQ multiplex PCR assay. A mixture of 60 forward primers for TCR Vbeta segments and 13 reverse primers for TCR Jbeta segments was used in the multiplex PCR. What TCRdb holds here is the immuneACCESS table cut down to in-frame rearrangements. Part of the clones is not present; checked against another copy, under half of the missing clones reflect an unresolved V gene, and the others are unexplained. The sample has more than 65,000 clones on record, 67% of them singletons. In total, the top ten clones hold 6.5% to 7.5% of the sample. Sequenced: PBMCs. All receptors derive from a woman aged 45-60 years in good health and CMV-seropositive.

This clone came up a few times. V gene TRBV7-3 combines with J gene TRBJ2-3; D may be TRBD2 (7 bases). Germline lookup yields CDR1 SGHTA and CDR2 FQGTGA. Trimming shortened V by 3 bases and J by 2 bases, and 12 bases separated the two germline ends. This CDR3 region has 15 residues. The CDR3 DNA reads as TGTGCCAGCAGCTTCGGGGGGCACCCCACAGATACGCAGTATTTT. As protein: CASSFGGHPTDTQYF. Full variable domain (rest looked up from reference TRBV7-3 and TRBJ2-3): GAGVSQTPSNKVTEKGKYVELRCDPISGHTALYWYRQSLGQGPEFLIYFQGTGAADDSGLPNDRFFAVRPEGSVSTLKIQRTERGDSAVYLCASSFGGHPTDTQYFGPGTRLTVL.

The rearrangement joins TRBV28 to TRBJ1-1; 8 nucleotides line up with TRBD1. Losses at the gene ends were 7 bases for V and 3 bases for J; bases not matched to a gene: 13. CDR3 size: 16 residues. Germline V CDR1 and CDR2: MDHEN, SYDVKM. The CDR3, as DNA: TGTGCCAGCACCCCCATACTAGGACAGGGAGACACTGAAGCTTTCTTT. Protein: CASTPILGQGDTEAFF.

V gene TRBV11-2 combines with J gene TRBJ1-2; D is uncertain. Per the germline V gene, CDR1 is SGHAT and CDR2 is FQNNGV. The CDR3 runs 13 residues. The V end was cut by 4 bases, the J end by 3 bases, with 9 bases between. CDR3 loop: CASSSNTDYGYTF. DNA for the CDR3: TGTGCCAGCAGCTCAAACACAGACTATGGCTACACCTTC.